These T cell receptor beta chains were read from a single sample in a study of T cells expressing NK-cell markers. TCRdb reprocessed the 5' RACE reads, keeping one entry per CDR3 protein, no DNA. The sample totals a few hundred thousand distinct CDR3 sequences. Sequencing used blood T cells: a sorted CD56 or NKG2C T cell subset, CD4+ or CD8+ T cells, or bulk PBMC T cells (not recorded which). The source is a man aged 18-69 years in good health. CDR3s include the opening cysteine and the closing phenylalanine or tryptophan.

cdr3_aa: CASSHNRKSSYNEQFF; v_call: TRBV6-5; j_call: TRBJ2-1
cdr3_aa: CASSLSQADTQYF; v_call: TRBV7-7; j_call: TRBJ2-3
cdr3_aa: CASSLELDRTQYF; v_call: TRBV7-2; j_call: TRBJ2-3
cdr3_aa: CASSPPPGGVKKETQYF; v_call: TRBV19; j_call: TRBJ2-5
cdr3_aa: CASSTRDRGEQFF; v_call: TRBV7-2; j_call: TRBJ2-1
cdr3_aa: CASSQQQGAKETQYF; v_call: TRBV18; j_call: TRBJ2-5
cdr3_aa: CATSEPGQGVETQYF; v_call: TRBV24-1; j_call: TRBJ2-5
cdr3_aa: CASSLTPRGSTGELFF; v_call: TRBV11-2; j_call: TRBJ2-2
cdr3_aa: CASSLGGQGVTDTQYF; v_call: TRBV5-6; j_call: TRBJ2-3
cdr3_aa: CSATPYKRGPGDTQYF; v_call: TRBV20-1; j_call: TRBJ2-3
cdr3_aa: CASSAQGITYYGYTF; v_call: TRBV6-2/TRBV6-3; j_call: TRBJ1-2
cdr3_aa: CASSFRTSGGNEQFF; v_call: TRBV5-6; j_call: TRBJ2-1
cdr3_aa: CASSPAGQGRVNEQFF; v_call: TRBV5-4; j_call: TRBJ2-1
cdr3_aa: CASSARTSGGDNTQYF; v_call: TRBV5-1; j_call: TRBJ2-3
cdr3_aa: CASQTGGHTGELFF; v_call: TRBV5-1; j_call: TRBJ2-2
cdr3_aa: CATSREQAHTEAFF; v_call: TRBV15; j_call: TRBJ1-1
cdr3_aa: CSVRGLAGLANTGELFF; v_call: TRBV29-1; j_call: TRBJ2-2
cdr3_aa: CASSLQGAAGELFF; v_call: TRBV9; j_call: TRBJ2-2
cdr3_aa: CSAGRTTFLAGNEQFF; v_call: TRBV29-1; j_call: TRBJ2-1
cdr3_aa: CASSLGQRNEKLFF; v_call: TRBV13; j_call: TRBJ1-4
cdr3_aa: CASSTDRESVLFF; v_call: TRBV19; j_call: TRBJ2-2
cdr3_aa: CASSEGTGGDTQYF; v_call: TRBV2; j_call: TRBJ2-3
cdr3_aa: CASSYGGSRSKETQYF; v_call: TRBV5-1; j_call: TRBJ2-5
cdr3_aa: CASSLSAWDEKLFF; v_call: TRBV5-1; j_call: TRBJ1-4
cdr3_aa: CASSPRTVNNEQYF; v_call: TRBV18; j_call: TRBJ2-7
cdr3_aa: CSARAGGDRTFSYEQYF; v_call: TRBV20-1; j_call: TRBJ2-7
cdr3_aa: CASSSGDRGSYNEQFF; v_call: TRBV6-5; j_call: TRBJ2-1
cdr3_aa: CSARDKRSVGEKLFF; v_call: TRBV20-1; j_call: TRBJ1-4
cdr3_aa: CASRKLTTGELFF; v_call: TRBV6-1; j_call: TRBJ2-2
cdr3_aa: CASSRDRGYYSNQPQHF; v_call: TRBV19; j_call: TRBJ1-5
cdr3_aa: CASSRTGQGHEQYF; v_call: TRBV5-1; j_call: TRBJ2-7
cdr3_aa: CASSVRRDTQYF; v_call: TRBV2; j_call: TRBJ2-3
cdr3_aa: CASSGELQSSYEQYF; v_call: TRBV6-1; j_call: TRBJ2-7
cdr3_aa: CASSKGGPRTQYF; v_call: TRBV7-9; j_call: TRBJ2-5
cdr3_aa: CASSPEGGAVRWVRTGELFF; v_call: TRBV6-2/TRBV6-3; j_call: TRBJ2-2
cdr3_aa: CASSLWQGVNQPQHF; v_call: TRBV7-2; j_call: TRBJ1-5
cdr3_aa: CASSPPGQGYTGELFF; v_call: TRBV18; j_call: TRBJ2-2
cdr3_aa: CASSQDIRRTGELFF; v_call: TRBV3-1; j_call: TRBJ2-2
cdr3_aa: CASSGTGSWNTEAFF; v_call: TRBV12-3/TRBV12-4; j_call: TRBJ1-1
cdr3_aa: CATSGPGTGDNEQYF; v_call: TRBV24-1; j_call: TRBJ2-7
cdr3_aa: CASCYLESEQFF; v_call: TRBV2; j_call: TRBJ2-1
cdr3_aa: CASSFGNRVRTDTQYF; v_call: TRBV12-3/TRBV12-4; j_call: TRBJ2-3
cdr3_aa: CASSKEAGGASDTEAFF; v_call: TRBV12-3/TRBV12-4; j_call: TRBJ1-1
cdr3_aa: CASSQERRAPNSPLHF; v_call: TRBV4-2; j_call: TRBJ1-6
cdr3_aa: CASSLSTGGNTEAFF; v_call: TRBV4-2; j_call: TRBJ1-1
cdr3_aa: CASSESRVAGANVLTF; v_call: TRBV2; j_call: TRBJ2-6
cdr3_aa: CASSTQGLGSVTDTQYF; v_call: TRBV18; j_call: TRBJ2-3
cdr3_aa: CASSRGRATGNSPLHF; v_call: TRBV3-1; j_call: TRBJ1-6
cdr3_aa: CASSPDRGMLNEQFF; v_call: TRBV6-1; j_call: TRBJ2-1
cdr3_aa: CASSLGTQDLRSGANVLTF; v_call: TRBV5-6; j_call: TRBJ2-6
cdr3_aa: CASSYLTSGGAGELFF; v_call: TRBV5-4; j_call: TRBJ2-2
cdr3_aa: CASSPLGVRGDADTQYF; v_call: TRBV28; j_call: TRBJ2-3
cdr3_aa: CASRAETSGTADTQYF; v_call: TRBV4-2; j_call: TRBJ2-3
cdr3_aa: CASSFLWTNGEQYF; v_call: TRBV5-1; j_call: TRBJ2-7
cdr3_aa: CASSPGTGRGETDTQYF; v_call: TRBV11-3; j_call: TRBJ2-3